These 5 T cell receptor beta chains originate from one sample sequenced in a study of blood T cell repertoires in COVID-19. Assay used: immunoSEQ multiplex PCR; TCRdb lists only in-frame clones, some missing. The sample holds about 160,000 clones, roughly four fifths seen once. The sample consisted of peripheral blood. These receptors were collected from a man between 35 and 55 years old who had recovered from COVID-19.

The V and J genes are TRBV4-3 and TRBJ2-5, with unresolved D. The CDR3 is 15 residues long. Germline-derived CDR1 and CDR2 are LGHNA and YSLEER. V dropped 0 bases and J dropped 4 bases, with 12 bases sitting between them. The CDR3 coding sequence is TGCGCCAGCAGCCAAGAGGCGGATGGATCAGAGACCCAGTACTTC. Translation: CASSQEADGSETQYF.

The chain carries TRBV5-1 and TRBJ2-7; D ambiguous. The CDR3 runs to 11 residues. The V and J ends lost 4 bases and 1 base respectively, with 3 bases between them. Germline lookup yields CDR1 SGHRS and CDR2 YFSETQ. The CDR3: CASSQSYEQYF. The CDR3 DNA sequence: TGCGCCAGCAGCCAATCCTACGAGCAGTACTTC. The complete variable domain, with remaining parts taken from reference TRBV5-1 and TRBJ2-7, reads KAGVTQTPRYLIKTRGQQVTLSCSPISGHRSVSWYQQTPGQGLQFLFEYFSETQRNKGNFPGRFSGRQFSNSRSEMNVSTLELGDSALYLCASSQSYEQYFGPGTRLTVT.

This clone was observed a single time. The chain combines TRBV30 with TRBJ1-5; 11 bases are a match to TRBD1. J gave up 5 bases and V 2 bases, and 5 bases lay outside the gene matches. The CDR3 extends over 15 amino acids. The germline CDR1 and CDR2 sequences are GTSNPN and SVGIG (reference sequence). In nucleotides, the CDR3 is TGTGCCTGGAGTTTAGGACAGGGGGCTGATCAGCCCCAGCATTTT. It yields the protein CAWSLGQGADQPQHF.

This sequence joins TRBV29-1 and TRBJ2-1; TRBD2 aligns across 11 bases. V lost 7 bases and J lost 7; bases outside the gene matches: 9. Germline V gene sequence: CDR1 SQVTM, CDR2 ANQGSEA. The CDR3 sequence is 14 residues long. The CDR3, as DNA: TGCAGCGCTGAGGGACTAGCGGCACAAAATGAGCAGTTCTTC. It encodes CSAEGLAAQNEQFF.

A single count supports this clone. The chain couples TRBV6-2 or TRBV6-3 to TRBJ2-3; the D is unclear. CDR3 length: 12 residues. The germline gives CDR1 MNHEY, CDR2 SVGEGT. Deletions cut 2 bases from V and 3 bases from J, with 3 bases between. The CDR3, as DNA: TGTGCCAGCAGTTACGAGACAGATACGCAGTATTTT. It is translated as CASSYETDTQYF.